A selection of T cell receptor beta chains follows, all from one sample in a study of T cells expressing NK-cell markers. Reprocessing the 5' RACE reads, TCRdb reports a single entry for every CDR3 protein and omits DNA. This table lists about 460,000 distinct CDR3 sequences. Sequencing was performed on blood T cells: a sorted CD56 or NKG2C T cell subset, CD4+ or CD8+ T cells, or bulk PBMC T cells (not recorded which). The receptor set was obtained from a woman in her fifties or sixties in good health. Both conserved end residues are part of each CDR3. Fields, in order: V gene, J gene, CDR3 protein.

TRBV7-9,TRBJ1-4,CASKGRGPTSPNEKLFF
TRBV5-6,TRBJ2-4,CASSLVWRNIQYF
TRBV6-5,TRBJ2-2,CASRLDRRSNTGELFF
TRBV29-1,TRBJ2-1,CSVLVPSSYNEQFF
TRBV20-1,TRBJ2-1,CSAGSGRGVNEQFF
TRBV7-9,TRBJ2-3,CASQRVDAGISTDTQYF
TRBV3-1,TRBJ1-2,CASSPRQGDGYTF
TRBV12-3/TRBV12-4,TRBJ2-1,CASRPRGGNNYNEQFF
TRBV6-5,TRBJ2-1,CASSYRPGGSYNEQFF
TRBV5-1,TRBJ2-3,CASNPSAGLRDTQYF
TRBV5-5,TRBJ2-1,CASSLLALAGLNNEQFF
TRBV7-2,TRBJ2-1,CASSKKRLQFF
TRBV12-3/TRBV12-4,TRBJ1-1,CASSFSRDTGNTEAFF
TRBV5-4,TRBJ2-2,CASSLGGDLSGELFF